Listed here are 12 T cell receptor beta chains from one sample, sequenced in a study of T cell responses to AZD1222 COVID-19 vaccine. The data were produced by immunoSEQ multiplex PCR, yet TCRdb's version contains in-frame clones alone and is incomplete. The sample lists fewer than 90,000 clones, 70% to 90% occurring once. The sequencing here drew on peripheral blood, taken 28 days after the second AZD1222 dose. These receptors all stem from an adult who received the AZD1222 COVID-19 vaccine.

The chain carries TRBV3-1 (or the pseudogene TRBV3-2) and TRBJ2-3; 8 positions match TRBD1. The CDR3 sequence is 12 residues long. Germline CDR1 is LGHDT and CDR2 is YNNKEL (reference sequence). J lost 8 bases, V lost 5 bases, and 3 bases had no gene match. This CDR3 reads CASSNDRGTQYF. The CDR3 DNA reads TGTGCCAGCAGCAACGACAGGGGTACGCAGTATTTT.

The chain is built from TRBV7-2 and TRBJ1-5; perhaps TRBD1 as D (5 bases). The germline V gene encodes CDR1 SGHTA and CDR2 FQGNSA. This CDR3 is built from 15 residues. V was pared by 6 bases and J by 2 bases, with 14 bases between. The CDR3 DNA sequence: TGTGCCAGCAGTTTGGGTGGGGGAGGCAATCAGCCCCAGCATTTT. Translation: CASSLGGGGNQPQHF.

The sample holds one count of this clone. The chain recombines TRBV7-2 with TRBJ2-7; TRBD1 aligns across 8 bases. J was trimmed by 2 bases and V by 0 bases; bases with no gene match: 9. Germline CDR1 SGHTA, CDR2 FQGNSA. The CDR3 has 17 amino acids. CDR3 bases: TGTGCCAGCAGCTTAGCGGCAACAGGGGGATTTACCTACGAGCAGTACTTC. It encodes CASSLAATGGFTYEQYF.

This chain links TRBV6-6 with TRBJ1-3; no clear D gene. Germline lookup yields CDR1 MNHNY and CDR2 SVGAGI (reference sequence). V was pared by 2 bases and J by 2 bases, with 10 bases between. This CDR3 is 15 amino acids long. DNA for the CDR3: TGTGCCAGCAGTTACGAGGGTATAACTGGAAACACCATATATTTT. Encoded protein: CASSYEGITGNTIYF.

This clone was seen a few times. The rearrangement uses TRBV5-4 and TRBJ2-1; no firm D call. Germline V CDR1 and CDR2: SGHNT, YYREEE (reference sequence). This CDR3 has 15 amino acids. V was shortened by 1 base and J by 5 bases, with 13 bases between the two germline ends. The CDR3 nucleotides read TGTGCCAGCAGCTTGCCGATTTGGGTGGACAATGAGCAGTTCTTC. Amino acid sequence: CASSLPIWVDNEQFF.

The chain carries TRBV2 and TRBJ1-1, with no clear D. V dropped 4 bases and J dropped 3 bases, with 18 bases sitting between them. The CDR3 runs to 16 residues. Germline V gene data show CDR1 as SNHLY and CDR2 as FYNNEI. This CDR3 is CASSGNRQFGDTEAFF. CDR3 DNA: TGTGCCAGCAGTGGGAATCGTCAGTTCGGGGACACTGAAGCTTTCTTT.

V and J are TRBV11-3 and TRBJ1-1; no definite D call. Germline CDR1 reads SGHNT; CDR2 reads YENEEA. With 4 bases removed from V and 3 bases from J, the gap between germline ends came to 9 bases. This CDR3 comprises 13 residues. Written as DNA, the CDR3 is TGTGCCAGCAGCTCGCTGTGGGACACTGAAGCTTTCTTT. This gives the protein CASSSLWDTEAFF.

The chain links TRBV14 to TRBJ2-7; weak D call: TRBD2 (7 bases). V lost 5 bases to trimming and J lost 5 bases, with 16 bases between them. Per the germline V gene, CDR1 is SGHDN and CDR2 is FVKESK. The CDR3 consists of 14 residues. CDR3 nucleotide sequence: TGTGCCAGCAGCGGGAGGGGGAATTGGGACGAGCAGTACTTC. Its translation: CASSGRGNWDEQYF.

This sequence joins TRBV9 and TRBJ2-3; the match to TRBD2 covers 7 bases. The CDR3 has 14 residues. Germline trimming cut 1 base from V and 4 bases from J; bases unmatched to any gene: 3. CDR1 is SGDLS, CDR2 YYNGEE, per germline. The CDR3 DNA sequence: TGTGCCAGCAGCGTAACTAGCGTCGCAGATACGCAGTATTTT. As protein: CASSVTSVADTQYF.

The chain combines TRBV24-1 with TRBJ1-2; D possibly corresponds to TRBD1 (5 bases). The CDR3 consists of 14 residues. CDR1 and CDR2 from the germline V gene are KGHDR and SFDVKD. The V and J ends lost 8 bases and 0 bases respectively, with 12 bases between them. The chain's CDR3 is CATKAGTANYGYTF. DNA for the CDR3: TGTGCCACCAAAGCCGGGACGGCTAACTATGGCTACACCTTC.

The sample holds a few counts of this clone. The CDR3 DNA reads as TGTGCCAGCAGTTACTCTGGGGAAAACTATGGCTACACCTTC. It translates to CASSYSGENYGYTF. The V and J genes are TRBV6-5 and TRBJ1-2; the D is unclear. The length of the CDR3 is 14 residues. The germline V gene encodes CDR1 MNHEY and CDR2 SVGAGI. Trimming left V 0 bases short and J 2 bases short, with 7 bases between.

The gene calls are TRBV28 and TRBJ1-1; D is uncertain. The CDR3 runs 11 residues. Germline CDR1 reads MDHEN; CDR2 reads SYDVKM. Trimming left V 2 bases short and J 9 bases short, with 7 bases between. CDR3 coding DNA: TGTGCCAGCAGTTTAAACGGGAAAGCTTTCTTT. It specifies CASSLNGKAFF.